These T cell receptor beta chains were read from a single sample in a study of T cells in Graves' hyperthyroidism and ophthalmopathy. TCRdb re-analysed the multiplex PCR reads in MiXCR, keeping a single row per CDR3 protein. Of 450,000 to 650,000 distinct CDR3 sequences in the sample, approximately 15% were seen once. Sequenced: blood. These receptors came from a woman aged 18-35 years with Graves' ophthalmopathy. CDR3s include the opening cysteine and the closing phenylalanine or tryptophan.

>TRBJ2-2|TRBV5-4
CASTQDLAPTGELFF
>TRBJ2-1|TRBV28
CASSLPYRAPPGEQFF
>TRBJ1-4|TRBV11-3
CASSLVGANEKLFF
>TRBJ2-7|TRBV28
CASNTGPLNYEQYF
>TRBJ2-1|TRBV7-3
CASSLASSGTSGFRFNEQFF
>TRBJ1-1|TRBV11-3
CASSLEGARTEAFF
>TRBJ1-1|TRBV3-1
CASSSGTGDRANEAFF
>TRBJ1-5|TRBV4-1
CASSQLGVGNQPQHF
>TRBJ2-5|TRBV27
CASSRRGLDQETQYF
>TRBJ2-1|TRBV6-2/TRBV6-3
CASSPGGGNNEQFF
>TRBJ2-7|TRBV28
CASSPGGSGSYEQYF
>TRBJ1-4|TRBV7-2
CASSLVRDRNEKLFF
>TRBJ2-1|TRBV20-1
CSARVHYSGGRLADYNEQFF
>TRBJ1-3|TRBV11-2
CASSRTGSGNTIYF
>TRBJ2-1|TRBV4-2
CASSQDAHNERFF
>TRBJ2-1|TRBV20-1
CSARTSGYNEQFF
>TRBJ2-7|TRBV10-3
CAISAGTSATYEQYF
>TRBJ2-1|TRBV3-1
CASSPRTSGRSLSSYNEQFF
>TRBJ2-5|TRBV28
CASRKVLGTQYF
>TRBJ2-7|TRBV20-1
CSAPWAGYEQYF
>TRBJ1-1|TRBV19
CASSPDTHAEAFF
>TRBJ1-3|TRBV7-9
CASSSPLRSGQGWTGNTIYF
>TRBJ2-7|TRBV11-1
CASAGLNTYEQYF
>TRBJ1-5|TRBV7-2
CASSLATGISNQPQHF
>TRBJ1-1|TRBV27
CASIRGGTEAFF
>TRBJ2-3|TRBV7-9
CASIRGRVGTDTQYF
>TRBJ2-3|TRBV7-2
CASSLVGWASGFTDTQYF
>TRBJ2-7|TRBV4-3
CASSRRAGQWHEQYF
>TRBJ2-7|TRBV6-4
CASSGDRKIYEQYF
>TRBJ2-3|TRBV9
CASSDRGVSDTQYF
>TRBJ2-7|TRBV9
CASSATYRDPSYEQYF
>TRBJ2-2|TRBV12-3/TRBV12-4
CASSLPVYRSPGELFF
>TRBJ2-7|TRBV30
CAWRAGGLYEQYF
>TRBJ2-6|TRBV4-1
CASSRKSGVWFRANVLTF
>TRBJ2-1|TRBV27
CASGLGLAGRNEQFF
>TRBJ2-7|TRBV28
CAGSLRGTGGAYEQYF
>TRBJ2-5|TRBV28
CASSSNPREGGGETQYF
>TRBJ2-1|TRBV6-2/TRBV6-3
CASSYEGGSYNEQFF
>TRBJ2-7|TRBV18
CASSPSRDQSYEQYF
>TRBJ2-1|TRBV7-8
CASSKGLTRDNEQFF
>TRBJ2-1|TRBV27
CASSHSDSVSNEQFF
>TRBJ2-3|TRBV20-1
CSAKGVGTDTQYF
>TRBJ2-7|TRBV14
CASSRYYEQCF
>TRBJ1-5|TRBV19
CASSPDGLWQPQHF
>TRBJ2-5|TRBV5-1
CASIVGDFKQETQYF